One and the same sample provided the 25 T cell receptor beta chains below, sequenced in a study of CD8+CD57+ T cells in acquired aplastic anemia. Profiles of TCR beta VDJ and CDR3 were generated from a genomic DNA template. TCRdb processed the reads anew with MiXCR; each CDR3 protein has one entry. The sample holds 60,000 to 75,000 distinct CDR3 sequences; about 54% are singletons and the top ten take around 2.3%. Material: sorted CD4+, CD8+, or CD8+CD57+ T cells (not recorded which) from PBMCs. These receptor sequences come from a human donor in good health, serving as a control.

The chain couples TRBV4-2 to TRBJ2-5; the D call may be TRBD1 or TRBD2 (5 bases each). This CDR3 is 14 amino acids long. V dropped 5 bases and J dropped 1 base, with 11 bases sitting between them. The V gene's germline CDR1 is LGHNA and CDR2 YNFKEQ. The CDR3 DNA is TGTGCCAGCAGCTCCTGGGGGATCCAAGAGACCCAGTACTTC. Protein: CASSSWGIQETQYF.

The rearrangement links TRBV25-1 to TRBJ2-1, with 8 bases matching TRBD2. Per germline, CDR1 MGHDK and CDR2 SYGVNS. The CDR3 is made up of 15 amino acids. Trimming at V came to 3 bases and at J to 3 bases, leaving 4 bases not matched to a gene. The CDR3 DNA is TGTGCCAGCAGTGATACTAGCGGAGTCTACAATGAGCAGTTCTTC. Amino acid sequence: CASSDTSGVYNEQFF.

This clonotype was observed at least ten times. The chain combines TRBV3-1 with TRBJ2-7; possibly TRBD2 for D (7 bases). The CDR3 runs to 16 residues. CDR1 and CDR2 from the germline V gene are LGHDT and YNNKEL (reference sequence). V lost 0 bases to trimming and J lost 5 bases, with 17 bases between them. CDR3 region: CASSQDWGGLGHEQYF. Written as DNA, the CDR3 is TGTGCCAGCAGCCAAGATTGGGGGGGGCTCGGCCACGAGCAGTACTTC.

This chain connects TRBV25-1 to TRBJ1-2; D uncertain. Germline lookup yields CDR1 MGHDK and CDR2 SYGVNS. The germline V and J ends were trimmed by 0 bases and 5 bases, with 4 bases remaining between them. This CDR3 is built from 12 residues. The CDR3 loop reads CASSEYGYGYTF. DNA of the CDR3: TGTGCCAGCAGTGAATATGGGTATGGCTACACCTTC.

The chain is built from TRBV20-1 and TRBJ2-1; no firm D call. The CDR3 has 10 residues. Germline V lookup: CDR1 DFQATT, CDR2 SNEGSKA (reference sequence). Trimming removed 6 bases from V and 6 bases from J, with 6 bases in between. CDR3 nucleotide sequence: TGCAGTGCCAACTCCAATGAGCAGTTCTTC. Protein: CSANSNEQFF.

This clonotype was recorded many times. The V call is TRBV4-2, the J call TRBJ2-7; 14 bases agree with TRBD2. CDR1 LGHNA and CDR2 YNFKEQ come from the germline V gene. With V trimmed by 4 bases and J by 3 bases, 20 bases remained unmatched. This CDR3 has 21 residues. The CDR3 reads CASSPATRDRRLAGGSYEQYF. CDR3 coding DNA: TGTGCCAGCAGCCCGGCAACGCGGGACAGGAGACTAGCGGGAGGGAGCTACGAGCAGTACTTC.

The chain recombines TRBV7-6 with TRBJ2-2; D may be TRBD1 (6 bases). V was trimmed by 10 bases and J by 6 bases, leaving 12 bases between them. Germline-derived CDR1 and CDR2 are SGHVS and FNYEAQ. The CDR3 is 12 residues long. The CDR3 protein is CANHREPGELFF. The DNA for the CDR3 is TGTGCCAACCACAGGGAGCCCGGGGAGCTGTTTTTT.

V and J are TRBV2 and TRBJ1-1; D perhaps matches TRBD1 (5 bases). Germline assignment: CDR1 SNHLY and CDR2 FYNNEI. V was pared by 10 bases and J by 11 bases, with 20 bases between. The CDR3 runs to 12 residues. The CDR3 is CANRDSGNRAFF. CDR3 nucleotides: TGTGCCAACCGGGACTCAGGGAATCGGGCTTTCTTT.

The chain's CDR3 is CASSMGGASEQFF. DNA for the CDR3: TGTGCCAGTAGTATGGGGGGGGCTTCTGAGCAGTTCTTC. The rearrangement joins TRBV25-1 to TRBJ2-1; D might be TRBD2 (7 bases). The CDR3 runs 13 residues. V gave up 9 bases and J gave up 9 bases, with 18 bases separating them. Germline CDR1 reads MGHDK; CDR2 reads SYGVNS.

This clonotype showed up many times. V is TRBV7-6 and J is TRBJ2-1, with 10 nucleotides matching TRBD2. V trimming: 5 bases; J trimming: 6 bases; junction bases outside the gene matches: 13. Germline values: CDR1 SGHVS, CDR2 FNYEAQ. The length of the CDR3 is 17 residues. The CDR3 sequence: CASSRIEPGLAINEQFF. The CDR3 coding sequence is TGTGCCAGCAGCCGCATAGAACCGGGACTAGCGATCAATGAGCAGTTCTTC. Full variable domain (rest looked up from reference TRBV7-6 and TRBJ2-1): GAGVSQSPRYKVTKRGQDVALRCDPISGHVSLYWYRQALGQGPEFLTYFNYEAQQDKSGLPNDRFSAERPEGSISTLTIQRTEQRDSAMYRCASSRIEPGLAINEQFFGPGTRLTVL.

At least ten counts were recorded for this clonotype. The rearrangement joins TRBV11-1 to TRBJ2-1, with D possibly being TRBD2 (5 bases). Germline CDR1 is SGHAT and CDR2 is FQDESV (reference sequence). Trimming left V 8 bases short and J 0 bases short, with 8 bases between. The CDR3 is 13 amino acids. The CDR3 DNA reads TGTGCCAGCGTGGGGAGCTCCTACAATGAGCAGTTCTTC. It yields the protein CASVGSSYNEQFF. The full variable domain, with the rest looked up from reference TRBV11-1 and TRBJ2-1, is EAEVAQSPRYKITEKSQAVAFWCDPISGHATLYWYRQILGQGPELLVQFQDESVVDDSQLPKDRFSAERLKGVDSTLKIQPAELGDSAMYLCASVGSSYNEQFFGPGTRLTVL.

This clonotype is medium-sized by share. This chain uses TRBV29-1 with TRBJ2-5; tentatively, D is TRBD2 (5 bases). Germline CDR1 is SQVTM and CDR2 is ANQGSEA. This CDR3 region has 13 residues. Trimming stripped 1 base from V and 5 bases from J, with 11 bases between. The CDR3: CSVEGGRRETQYF. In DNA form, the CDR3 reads TGCAGCGTTGAAGGAGGGCGGCGGGAGACCCAGTACTTC. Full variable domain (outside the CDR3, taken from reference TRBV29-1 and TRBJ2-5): SAVISQKPSRDICQRGTSLTIQCQVDSQVTMMFWYRQQPGQSLTLIATANQGSEATYESGFVIDKFPISRPNLTFSTLTVSNMSPEDSSIYLCSVEGGRRETQYFGPGTRLLVL.

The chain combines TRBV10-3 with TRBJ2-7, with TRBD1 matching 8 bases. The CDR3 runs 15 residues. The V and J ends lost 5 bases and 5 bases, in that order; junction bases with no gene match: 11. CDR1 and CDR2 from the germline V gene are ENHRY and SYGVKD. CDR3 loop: CAISIGTGEIDEQYF. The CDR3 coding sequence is TGTGCCATCAGTATCGGGACAGGCGAGATCGACGAGCAGTACTTC.

CDR3 nucleotide sequence: TGTGCCAGCCCTACCTTGGGCGGCTACACCTTC. Protein: CASPTLGGYTF. This chain connects TRBV7-9 to TRBJ1-2; no clear D. The CDR3 spans 11 residues. Germline V gene data show CDR1 as SEHNR and CDR2 as FQNEAQ (reference sequence). Trimming removed 8 bases from V and 8 bases from J, with 12 bases in between.

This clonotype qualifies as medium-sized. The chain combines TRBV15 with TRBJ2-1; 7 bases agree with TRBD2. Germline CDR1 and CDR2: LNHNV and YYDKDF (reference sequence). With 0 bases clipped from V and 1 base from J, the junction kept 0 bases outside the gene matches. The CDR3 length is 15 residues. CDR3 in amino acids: CATSRERESYNEQFF. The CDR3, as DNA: TGTGCCACCAGCAGAGAGCGGGAGTCCTACAATGAGCAGTTCTTC.

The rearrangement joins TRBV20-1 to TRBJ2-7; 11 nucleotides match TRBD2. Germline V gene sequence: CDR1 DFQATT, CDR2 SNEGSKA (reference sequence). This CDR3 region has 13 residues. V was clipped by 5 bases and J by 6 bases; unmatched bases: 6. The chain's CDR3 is CSAASGGPVEQYF. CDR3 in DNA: TGCAGTGCTGCTAGCGGGGGGCCGGTCGAGCAGTACTTC.

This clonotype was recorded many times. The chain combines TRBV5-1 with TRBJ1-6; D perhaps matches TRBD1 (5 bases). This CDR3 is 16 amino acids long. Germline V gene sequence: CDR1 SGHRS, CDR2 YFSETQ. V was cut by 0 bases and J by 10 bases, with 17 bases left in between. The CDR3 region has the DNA TGCGCCAGCAGCTTGGCCCCGGCAGGGAGTAGATCACCCCTCCACTTT. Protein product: CASSLAPAGSRSPLHF.

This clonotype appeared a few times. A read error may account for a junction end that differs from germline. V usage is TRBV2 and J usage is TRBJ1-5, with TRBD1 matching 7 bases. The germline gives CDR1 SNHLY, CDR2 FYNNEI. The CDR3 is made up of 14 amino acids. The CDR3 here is CASREGQANQPQHF. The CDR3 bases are TGTGCCAGCAGGGAAGGACAGGCTAATCAGCCCCAGCATTTT.

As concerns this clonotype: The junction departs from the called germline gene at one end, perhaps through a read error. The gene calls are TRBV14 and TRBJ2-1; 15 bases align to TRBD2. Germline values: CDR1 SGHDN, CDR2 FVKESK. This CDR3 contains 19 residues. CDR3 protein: CASSHTGTSGRTNYNGQFF. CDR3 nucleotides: TGTGCCAGCAGCCATACCGGGACTAGCGGGAGGACAAACTACAATGGGCAGTTCTTC.

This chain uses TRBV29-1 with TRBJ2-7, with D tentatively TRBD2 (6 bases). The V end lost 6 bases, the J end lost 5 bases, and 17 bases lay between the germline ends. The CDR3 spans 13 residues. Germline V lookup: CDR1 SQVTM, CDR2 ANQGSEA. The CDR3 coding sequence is TGCAGCGTGGTAACTAGCTACGGCCACGAGCAGTACTTC. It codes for CSVVTSYGHEQYF.

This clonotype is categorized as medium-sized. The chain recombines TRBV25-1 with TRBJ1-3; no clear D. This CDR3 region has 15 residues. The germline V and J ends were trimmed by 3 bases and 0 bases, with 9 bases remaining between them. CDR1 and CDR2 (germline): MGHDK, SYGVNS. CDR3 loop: CASSEGFFSGNTIYF. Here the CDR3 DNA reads TGTGCCAGCAGTGAGGGGTTTTTCTCTGGAAACACCATATATTTT.

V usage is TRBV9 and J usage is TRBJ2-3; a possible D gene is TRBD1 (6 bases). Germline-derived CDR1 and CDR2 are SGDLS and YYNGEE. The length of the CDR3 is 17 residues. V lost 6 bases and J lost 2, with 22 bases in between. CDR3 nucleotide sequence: TGTGCCAGCAATTTTATGGGACGGGGACACGACACAGATACGCAGTATTTT. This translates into CASNFMGRGHDTDTQYF.

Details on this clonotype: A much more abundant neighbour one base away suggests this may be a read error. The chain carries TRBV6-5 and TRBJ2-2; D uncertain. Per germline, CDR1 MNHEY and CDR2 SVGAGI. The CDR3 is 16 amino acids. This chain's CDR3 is CASSNSGPPAVGELFF. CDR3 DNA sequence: TGTGCCAGCAGTAACTCGGGCCCCCCGGCGGTCGGGGAGCTGTTTTTT.

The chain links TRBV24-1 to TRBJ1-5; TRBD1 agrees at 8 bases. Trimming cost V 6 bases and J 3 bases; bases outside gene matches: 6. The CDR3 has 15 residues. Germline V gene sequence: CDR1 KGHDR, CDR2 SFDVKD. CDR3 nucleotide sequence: TGTGCCACCAGTCAGACAGGGGTCGCCAATCAGCCCCAGCATTTT. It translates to CATSQTGVANQPQHF.

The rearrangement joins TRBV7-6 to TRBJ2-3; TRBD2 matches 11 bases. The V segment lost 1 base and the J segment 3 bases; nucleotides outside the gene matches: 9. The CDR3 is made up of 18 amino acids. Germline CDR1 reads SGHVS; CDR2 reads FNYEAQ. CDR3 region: CASSLGRVSGRGTDTQYF. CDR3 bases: TGTGCCAGCAGCTTAGGAAGGGTTAGCGGGAGGGGGACAGATACGCAGTATTTT.